The rows below give T cell receptor beta chains drawn from one sample of a study of T cells expressing NK-cell markers. Reprocessing the 5' RACE reads, TCRdb reports a single entry for every CDR3 protein and omits DNA. This sample's table has about 390,000 distinct CDR3 sequences. The sequencing input was blood T cells: a sorted CD56 or NKG2C T cell subset, CD4+ or CD8+ T cells, or bulk PBMC T cells (not recorded which). The receptors shown here come from a woman aged 50 to 65 in good health. CDR3s include the opening cysteine and the closing phenylalanine or tryptophan. Only some rows state a clone size, as once, few, many or a class for expanded clones.

v_call: TRBV28; j_call: TRBJ2-2; cdr3_length: 15; clone_size: .; cdr3_aa: CASTSGSADTGELFF
v_call: TRBV30; j_call: TRBJ2-7; cdr3_length: 14; clone_size: .; cdr3_aa: CAWTEPGSSYEQYF
v_call: TRBV18; j_call: TRBJ1-1; cdr3_length: 15; clone_size: .; cdr3_aa: CASSPWSSGNTEAFF
v_call: TRBV12-3/TRBV12-4; j_call: TRBJ1-1; cdr3_length: 14; clone_size: .; cdr3_aa: CASSFGRMNTEAFF
v_call: TRBV5-1; j_call: TRBJ2-1; cdr3_length: 15; clone_size: .; cdr3_aa: CASSLEDYSYNEQFF
v_call: TRBV24-1; j_call: TRBJ2-3; cdr3_length: 13; clone_size: .; cdr3_aa: CATRDLITDTQYF
v_call: TRBV4-1; j_call: TRBJ2-7; cdr3_length: 15; clone_size: .; cdr3_aa: CASSDFGGTGDPQYF
v_call: TRBV14; j_call: TRBJ2-7; cdr3_length: 15; clone_size: .; cdr3_aa: CASSRGSTSRYEQYF
v_call: TRBV4-2; j_call: TRBJ1-1; cdr3_length: 16; clone_size: .; cdr3_aa: CASSQERRGTGTEAFF
v_call: TRBV29-1; j_call: TRBJ2-1; cdr3_length: 12; clone_size: .; cdr3_aa: CSVTKQGLEQFF
v_call: TRBV10-3; j_call: TRBJ1-4; cdr3_length: 15; clone_size: .; cdr3_aa: CAISESTGEDEKLFF
v_call: TRBV20-1; j_call: TRBJ2-5; cdr3_length: 13; clone_size: .; cdr3_aa: CSARGVSAETQYF
v_call: TRBV11-2; j_call: TRBJ2-5; cdr3_length: 18; clone_size: .; cdr3_aa: CASSLTLSQRESQETQYF
v_call: TRBV12-3/TRBV12-4; j_call: TRBJ2-3; cdr3_length: 18; clone_size: .; cdr3_aa: CASSSSTLSRTGKDTQYF
v_call: TRBV11-2; j_call: TRBJ2-3; cdr3_length: 13; clone_size: .; cdr3_aa: CASSPGVGNTQYF
v_call: TRBV5-6; j_call: TRBJ1-2; cdr3_length: 13; clone_size: .; cdr3_aa: CASSLQGATGYTF
v_call: TRBV10-2; j_call: TRBJ2-1; cdr3_length: 11; clone_size: .; cdr3_aa: CASSESVEQFF
v_call: TRBV4-1; j_call: TRBJ2-7; cdr3_length: 17; clone_size: .; cdr3_aa: CASSQDYSSGRLYEQYF
v_call: TRBV29-1; j_call: TRBJ2-3; cdr3_length: 14; clone_size: .; cdr3_aa: CSVLLAARTDTQYF
v_call: TRBV7-9; j_call: TRBJ2-7; cdr3_length: 15; clone_size: .; cdr3_aa: CASSPSGAGFYEQYF
v_call: TRBV27; j_call: TRBJ1-5; cdr3_length: 13; clone_size: .; cdr3_aa: CASRLDGYQPQHF
v_call: TRBV19; j_call: TRBJ1-1; cdr3_length: 11; clone_size: .; cdr3_aa: CASSTRVEAFF
v_call: TRBV13; j_call: TRBJ2-2; cdr3_length: 13; clone_size: .; cdr3_aa: CASSLNLPGELFF
v_call: TRBV25-1; j_call: TRBJ2-3; cdr3_length: 17; clone_size: .; cdr3_aa: CASSRRQGPLGENTQYF
v_call: TRBV29-1; j_call: TRBJ1-2; cdr3_length: 12; clone_size: .; cdr3_aa: CSVGYSNYGYTF
v_call: TRBV11-3; j_call: TRBJ1-6; cdr3_length: 15; clone_size: .; cdr3_aa: CASSLAPGGNSPLHF
v_call: TRBV7-9; j_call: TRBJ1-1; cdr3_length: 15; clone_size: .; cdr3_aa: CASSLVPDRGPEAFF
v_call: TRBV30; j_call: TRBJ1-2; cdr3_length: 12; clone_size: .; cdr3_aa: CAWRMGLYGYTF
v_call: TRBV9; j_call: TRBJ2-1; cdr3_length: 16; clone_size: .; cdr3_aa: CASSSRTSGTRNEQFF
v_call: TRBV20-1; j_call: TRBJ1-2; cdr3_length: 16; clone_size: .; cdr3_aa: CSAVTGTGVEGYGYTF
v_call: TRBV29-1; j_call: TRBJ2-4; cdr3_length: 13; clone_size: .; cdr3_aa: CSVEVPAPSIQYF
v_call: TRBV27; j_call: TRBJ2-6; cdr3_length: 18; clone_size: .; cdr3_aa: CASSSPVQGLGGANVLTF
v_call: TRBV5-1; j_call: TRBJ2-2; cdr3_length: 15; clone_size: .; cdr3_aa: CASSLRAANTGELFF
v_call: TRBV14; j_call: TRBJ2-5; cdr3_length: 13; clone_size: .; cdr3_aa: CASSQTVGETQYF
v_call: TRBV12-3/TRBV12-4; j_call: TRBJ2-3; cdr3_length: 15; clone_size: .; cdr3_aa: CASSPGGSSTDTQYF
v_call: TRBV12-5; j_call: TRBJ2-4; cdr3_length: 18; clone_size: medium-sized; cdr3_aa: CASGLVLLREGVKNIQYF
v_call: TRBV6-5; j_call: TRBJ2-5; cdr3_length: 18; clone_size: .; cdr3_aa: CASSYSSDLREQGETQYF
v_call: TRBV11-2; j_call: TRBJ2-5; cdr3_length: 17; clone_size: .; cdr3_aa: CASSLEGGLAGRETQYF
v_call: TRBV15; j_call: TRBJ2-7; cdr3_length: 13; clone_size: .; cdr3_aa: CATSKGGLYEQYF
v_call: TRBV11-2; j_call: TRBJ2-6; cdr3_length: 18; clone_size: .; cdr3_aa: CASSLNSAGLGGANVLTF
v_call: TRBV4-1; j_call: TRBJ1-1; cdr3_length: 16; clone_size: .; cdr3_aa: CASSQPQVSGNTEAFF
v_call: TRBV4-1; j_call: TRBJ2-1; cdr3_length: 15; clone_size: .; cdr3_aa: CASSQTRTGGVEQFF